Here is one TCR beta chain with its context. Generated by immunoSEQ multiplex PCR, the TCRdb table keeps only in-frame clones and is missing some. Among 320,000 or so clones listed, roughly nine tenths were seen once. This sample was taken from a study of blood T cell repertoires in COVID-19. Study-wide context: Sources were T cells, B-cell-depleted T cells, or PBMCs; the material itself was cDNA or gDNA.

The germline CDR1 and CDR2 sequences are KGHSH and LQKENI. Trimming took 2 bases from V and 2 from J, leaving 13 bases between them. This CDR3 comprises 15 residues. The chain couples TRBV18 to TRBJ2-7, with D perhaps TRBD1 (5 bases). The sample comprised PBMCs or T cells enriched from blood (not recorded which). This clonotype was obtained from a man aged 60 to 75 who had recovered from COVID-19. CDR3 in amino acids: CASSPGQLQAYEQYF. The CDR3 DNA follows: TGTGCCAGCTCACCAGGACAATTACAAGCCTACGAGCAGTACTTC.